This record looks at one T cell receptor (beta chain) sequence and its context. This clone was found a few times. What this receptor recognizes is not known. There are no base qualities to consult, and no much larger clone falls within one base. These data are taken from a study of long-term antiretroviral therapy in people with HIV (dated by TCRdb to between 2021 and 2024). Turning to the overall study: The earliest samples were collected approximately a decade before the 2015 WHO recommendation for immediate ART, a period when ART was typically delayed until CD4 counts fell. A retrospective serial study tested whether changes in peripheral blood TRB repertoire composition and diversity were associated with ART initiation and durable HIV suppression. A total of roughly 180 cryopreserved PBMC samples were contributed to the cohort by 30 adults with confirmed HIV infection, with samples collected serially over a mean of about 6 years (range 1-12). Among the approximately 27 participants with HIV, ten to eleven were female. Test extractions of a monoclonal T-cell line alongside a few dozen polyclonal samples showed no cross-contamination during QIAcube processing. What the work shows at the level of the full study, not this receptor alone: The repertoire was dominated across all time points by expanded TRB clones identified before ART initiation, although this dominance was seen to fluctuate and to decrease in many PLHIV after ART. Compared with controls, HIV repertoires had narrower CDR3 length ranges, and the network structure pointed to an antigen-experienced repertoire that shifted only slightly toward naive after ART. Inferences about post-ART repertoire changes were limited because no data were available on ART adherence, viral resistance or therapy changes. Because pre-ART samples had limited cell numbers, profiling was done on unsorted PBMC rather than on sorted CD4+ and CD8+ T cells. The samples span the years 2004 to 2017, and the ART regimens used may be less effective than current regimens. A significant increase in TRB diversity was found to be associated with ART initiation, although TRB diversity was observed to remain significantly below that of transplant donor controls even after long-term ART. Limited PBMC availability meant only the TCR beta chain was sequenced, without alpha chain pairing.

The immunoSEQ hsTCRB v3.0 assay was used at survey level resolution to sequence the TRB variable region. The target sequencing depth for TRB was about 40,000-50,000 T-cell genomes per sample. An Illumina MiSeq with a v3 150-cycle kit was used to sequence the pooled TRB libraries. In the authors' own workflow: Repertoire analysis was performed in R inside a reproducible Nextflow workflow that covered QC, data transformation and analysis. LymphoSeq2, an R package for AIRR-Seq data exploration, was used to implement custom analyses. Several samples that yielded fewer than 5000 total TRB sequences were excluded, so that under 200 HIV repertoires were analyzed. Among the approximately 190 retained HIV repertoires, more than 55 were collected before ART initiation and 120 to 140 after ART initiation. Each repertoire was downsampled to 5000 TRB nucleotide sequences, and summary statistics were averaged across 100 downsampling iterations. The analysis kept only TRB sequences whose CDR3 regions were at least seven amino acids long. Diversity was assessed using a clonality score derived from Shannon entropy and using the Gini coefficient. In the repertoire networks, any two of the top 5000 CDR3 amino acid sequences were connected whenever the two sequences differed by an edit distance of one. For TRB CDR3 amino acid sequences, GLIPH2 was used to predict antigen specificity groups and MHC restriction. CDR3 amino acid sequences were matched against VDJdb and McPAS-TCR to flag known CMV, EBV, HIV or tissue antigen associations. Pre-ART, post-ART and control groups were compared with Wilcoxon signed-rank tests and Holm-Bonferroni correction. TCRdb stores this immuneACCESS table with in-frame sequences only. Part of the clones is absent; in the studies checked, under half of the shortfall reflects unresolved V genes, and no reason is known for the rest. That table is the source of V, J and clone size, and D and trimming were worked out from the DNA. Across this sample there are about 16,000 clones, with over 75% seen only once. The ten most abundant clones make up roughly 15% of the sample.

There are 14 amino acids in the CDR3, from cysteine to phenylalanine inclusive. CDR3 DNA is the only sequence kept; it has 42 bases, read in frame from the first base. CDR1 and CDR2 are drawn from the germline V gene: SGHRS, YFSETQ. Trimming takes 0 bases off V and 6 bases off J; junction bases not matched to a gene: 0. To be included, a participant needed at least one PBMC sample from before ART initiation plus at least two post-ART samples. Treatment was received in the United States of America by all participants with HIV. Before DNA extraction, cryopreserved samples containing about 0.95-10 million PBMC were thawed and washed. At the time of the earliest PBMC sample for each participant with HIV, ages ranged from about 20 to 54 years. PBMC samples from each participant spanned 1-4 timepoints before ART initiation and 2-8 timepoints after ART initiation, with a median of 7 samples. For every participant, serial HIV viral load, CD4+ T-cell count, ART history and demographic data were obtained. Genomic DNA was extracted from unsorted PBMC with a Qiagen kit on a QIAcube, processed in batches of 12 samples.

This TCR came from a man aged 25-45 years with HIV. The source was unsorted PBMCs, collected roughly 1.2 years before starting antiretroviral therapy. The rearrangement joined TRBV5-1 to TRBJ1-6; the central 7 bases match TRBD1. The nucleotides are TGCGCCAGCAGCTTGGGGGACAGTAATTCACCCCTCCACTTT. It codes for CASSLGDSNSPLHF. With all but the CDR3 taken from the reference TRBV5-1 and TRBJ1-6 genes, the full variable domain is: KAGVTQTPRYLIKTRGQQVTLSCSPISGHRSVSWYQQTPGQGLQFLFEYFSETQRNKGNFPGRFSGRQFSNSRSEMNVSTLELGDSALYLCASSLGDSNSPLHFGNGTRLTVT.